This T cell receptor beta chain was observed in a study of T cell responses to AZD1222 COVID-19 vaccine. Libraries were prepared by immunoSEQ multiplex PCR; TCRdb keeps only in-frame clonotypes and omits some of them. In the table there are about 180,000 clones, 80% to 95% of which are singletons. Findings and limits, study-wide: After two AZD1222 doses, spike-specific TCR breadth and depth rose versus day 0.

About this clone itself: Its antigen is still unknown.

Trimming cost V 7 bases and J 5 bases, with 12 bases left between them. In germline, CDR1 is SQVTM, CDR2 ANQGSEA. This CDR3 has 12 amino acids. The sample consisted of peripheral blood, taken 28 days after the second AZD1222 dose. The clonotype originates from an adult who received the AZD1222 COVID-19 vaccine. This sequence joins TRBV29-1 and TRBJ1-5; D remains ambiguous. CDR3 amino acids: CSAGWVDQPQHF. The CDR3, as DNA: TGCAGCGCCGGCTGGGTAGATCAGCCCCAGCATTTT.